This T cell receptor (beta chain) was observed in a study of spatial heterogeneity in lung cancer. Whole-study results and caveats: Higher tumor mutation counts went along with higher counts of expanded intratumoral alpha and beta TCRs.

Germline loops: CDR1 KGHDR, CDR2 SFDVKD. V was cut by 3 bases and J by 3 bases, with 11 bases left in between. The CDR3 totals 15 residues. Time point here: sample taken at primary tumor resection. Whole RNA obtained from tumor, nontumor lung or frozen PBMC underwent sequencing without sorting. From the 5' RACE reads, TCRdb called clonotypes with MiXCR, one entry per CDR3 protein. This sample has about 13,000 distinct CDR3 sequences, with approximately 5.4% found just once. The sample holds many counts of this clonotype. Its antigen remains unidentified. The gene calls are TRBV24-1 and TRBJ2-1; perhaps D is TRBD1 or TRBD2 (5 bases each). The sample in question was lung tumor tissue, obtained at surgery. This TCR came from a female donor with early-stage non-small cell lung cancer. Here the CDR3 reads CATSDRDPYYNEQFF. The CDR3 DNA is TGTGCCACCAGTGATCGGGACCCTTACTACAATGAGCAGTTCTTC.